This TCR beta chain was sequenced for a study of blood T cell repertoires in COVID-19. The CDR3 runs 13 residues. Germline CDR1 is MNHEY and CDR2 is SVGAGI. Between the trimmed V and J ends, which lost 5 bases and 4 bases, there was a span of 11 bases. With respect to this clone: In the same sample, other DNA sequences code for this CDR3.

Assignments of participants to cohorts depended upon their own reported clinical history. Shortly before study entry, within 2 weeks, exposed participants had met a COVID-19 case. Sequenced by immunoSEQ multiplex PCR; TCRdb stores in-frame clones only, minus some. The table includes 150,000 to 200,000 clones, 80% to 85% detected once. This receptor was identified in a woman in her twenties or thirties who had been exposed to COVID-19. The chain has TRBV6-5 and TRBJ1-2, with D unresolved. The sequenced sample consisted of PBMCs or T cells enriched from blood (not recorded which). CDR3 sequence reads: CASSPPGFYGYTF. The CDR3 nucleotides read TGTGCCAGCAGTCCCCCCGGTTTCTATGGCTACACCTTC.